These 26 T cell receptor beta chains share one sample of origin, sequenced in a study of long-term antiretroviral therapy in people with HIV. Survey-level resolution applied to immunoSEQ assay v3.0. Some clones are missing from TCRdb's copy, which holds only in-frame ones; the method was immunoSEQ multiplex PCR. Among some 27,000 clones listed, more than 70% were seen once. Specimen: unsorted PBMCs, collected 4.8 to 5 years after starting antiretroviral therapy. Receptors were obtained from a man aged 35-49 years with HIV.

The chain joins TRBV7-3 to TRBJ2-7; D may be TRBD1 (6 bases). This CDR3 contains 15 residues. CDR1 SGHTA and CDR2 FQGTGA come from the germline V gene. Trimming removed 5 bases at V and 2 bases at J, with 16 bases between. CDR3 amino acids: CASSLYGTSTYEQYF. The CDR3 nucleotides are TGTGCCAGCAGCCTTTACGGGACATCTACCTACGAGCAGTACTTC.

V usage is TRBV28 and J usage is TRBJ2-3; D is uncertain. The CDR3 is made up of 12 amino acids. Germline V gene data show CDR1 as MDHEN and CDR2 as SYDVKM. V dropped 5 bases and J dropped 11 bases, with 14 bases sitting between them. CDR3 nucleotides: TGTGCCAGCAGTCCCCCGGAAGGTCTGCAGTATTTT. It translates to CASSPPEGLQYF.

V gene TRBV5-1 combines with J gene TRBJ2-3; 7 nucleotides align to TRBD2. Germline values: CDR1 SGHRS, CDR2 YFSETQ. There are 15 residues in the CDR3. The junction had 3 bases not matched to a gene; V was cut back by 0 bases and J by 2 bases. In DNA, the CDR3 is TGCGCCAGCAGCTTGGCCGCGGGAGTCACAGATACGCAGTATTTT. Its protein product is CASSLAAGVTDTQYF.

The chain combines TRBV29-1 with TRBJ2-7, with D hard to call. CDR3 size: 14 residues. Germline lookup yields CDR1 SQVTM and CDR2 ANQGSEA. Trimming took 2 bases from V and 0 from J, leaving 11 bases between them. The CDR3 region has the DNA TGCAGCGTTGAAACGGGCCCCAGCTCCTACGAGCAGTACTTC. Translating gives CSVETGPSSYEQYF.

In this sample, this clone turned up once. This chain links TRBV9 with TRBJ2-7; D is uncertain. Germline loops: CDR1 SGDLS, CDR2 YYNGEE. This CDR3 contains 14 residues. Trimming pared 7 bases from V and 0 bases from J, leaving 14 bases between. In DNA, the CDR3 is TGTGCCAGCGGAACGCTAGGAAGCTCCTACGAGCAGTACTTC. Protein: CASGTLGSSYEQYF. Looking up the rest from reference TRBV9 and TRBJ2-7 gives the full variable domain: DSGVTQTPKHLITATGQRVTLRCSPRSGDLSVYWYQQSLDQGLQFLIQYYNGEERAKGNILERFSAQQFPDLHSELNLSSLELGDSALYFCASGTLGSSYEQYFGPGTRLTVT.

The V and J genes are TRBV19 and TRBJ2-5, with 13 positions matching TRBD2. The germline gives CDR1 LNHDA, CDR2 SQIVND (reference sequence). Trimming at V came to 7 bases and at J to 5 bases, leaving 7 bases not matched to a gene. The CDR3 consists of 15 residues. The CDR3 region has the DNA TGTGCCAGTAAAACTAGCGGGGGGGCATCGGAGACCCAGTACTTC. Translation gives CASKTSGGASETQYF.

The chain uses TRBV2 and TRBJ1-4; D remains unclear. The CDR3 loop spans 14 amino acids. CDR1 is SNHLY and CDR2 is FYNNEI in the germline V gene. With 5 bases removed from V and 2 bases from J, the gap between germline ends came to 9 bases. The chain's CDR3 is CASSRLGTNEKLFF. Here the CDR3 DNA reads TGTGCCAGCAGTCGGTTGGGGACTAATGAAAAACTGTTTTTT.

The rearrangement joins TRBV18 to TRBJ2-5; D gene ambiguous. Germline V gives CDR1 KGHSH, CDR2 LQKENI. V lost 0 bases, J lost 0 bases, and 5 bases lay in between. This CDR3 contains 14 residues. The CDR3 DNA is TGTGCCAGCTCACCACCGAATAACCAAGAGACCCAGTACTTC. It encodes CASSPPNNQETQYF. Looking up the rest from reference TRBV18 and TRBJ2-5 gives the full variable domain: NAGVMQNPRHLVRRRGQEARLRCSPMKGHSHVYWYRQLPEEGLKFMVYLQKENIIDESGMPKERFSAEFPKEGPSILRIQQVVRGDSAAYFCASSPPNNQETQYFGPGTRLLVL.

The chain joins TRBV25-1 to TRBJ1-3; 8 bases are a match to TRBD1. CDR1 is MGHDK, CDR2 SYGVNS, per germline. V lost 4 bases, J lost 4 bases, and 9 bases stayed unmatched. This CDR3 is 16 amino acids long. CDR3 in DNA: TGTGCCAGCAGTGCCTTCGGACAGGGTACGGGAAACACCATATATTTT. It is translated as CASSAFGQGTGNTIYF.

V is TRBV19 and J is TRBJ2-7; 8 nucleotides align to TRBD2. V was clipped by 3 bases and J by 2 bases; unmatched bases: 6. The CDR3 consists of 15 residues. CDR1 and CDR2 (germline): LNHDA, SQIVND (reference sequence). The DNA of the CDR3 is TGTGCCAGTAGTATGGGGCGGGGACTAGCCTACGAGCAGTACTTC. This translates into CASSMGRGLAYEQYF.

This rearrangement joins TRBV29-1 to TRBJ1-1; the D gene is possibly TRBD1 (5 bases). V dropped 4 bases and J dropped 0 bases, with 9 bases sitting between them. Per germline, CDR1 SQVTM and CDR2 ANQGSEA. The CDR3 extends over 13 amino acids. The CDR3 DNA follows: TGCAGCGTTGGGTGGGGGATGAACACTGAAGCTTTCTTT. It specifies CSVGWGMNTEAFF.

The chain has TRBV27 and TRBJ2-3, with a tentative D call TRBD2 (5 bases). The CDR3 loop spans 15 amino acids. Germline assignment: CDR1 MNHEY and CDR2 SMNVEV (reference sequence). V lost 5 bases, J lost 7 bases, and 19 bases lay in between. The CDR3: CASSGLWERYHTQYF. For the CDR3, the DNA is TGTGCCAGCAGTGGGTTGTGGGAGCGCTACCATACGCAGTATTTT.

This chain uses TRBV5-4 with TRBJ1-2; TRBD1 aligns across 7 bases. Germline V gene data show CDR1 as SGHNT and CDR2 as YYREEE (reference sequence). Trimming at V came to 0 bases and at J to 2 bases, leaving 7 bases not matched to a gene. This CDR3 contains 16 residues. CDR3 coding DNA: TGTGCCAGCAGCTTGGGGGGGGACAGATCCAACTATGGCTACACCTTC. The encoded protein is CASSLGGDRSNYGYTF. The complete variable domain, with remaining parts taken from reference TRBV5-4 and TRBJ1-2, reads ETGVTQSPTHLIKTRGQQVTLRCSSQSGHNTVSWYQQALGQGPQFIFQYYREEENGRGNFPPRFSGLQFPNYSSELNVNALELDDSALYLCASSLGGDRSNYGYTFGSGTRLTVV.

The chain employs TRBV6-5 and TRBJ1-2; 9 positions match TRBD1. J gave up 6 bases and V 6 bases, and 8 bases lay outside the gene matches. The CDR3 totals 14 residues. Per the germline V gene, CDR1 is MNHEY and CDR2 is SVGAGI. CDR3 DNA sequence: TGTGCCAGCAGCCGACAGGGGGGATCCGATGGCTACACCTTC. Translated: CASSRQGGSDGYTF.

The V call is TRBV9, the J call TRBJ2-5; 8 bases line up with TRBD2. V shed 1 base, J shed 2 bases, and the junction held 4 bases outside the gene matches. The CDR3 sequence is 15 residues long. Per germline, CDR1 SGDLS and CDR2 YYNGEE. The CDR3 coding sequence is TGTGCCAGCAGCGTACTGTCGGGGGGGCAAGAGACCCAGTACTTC. This codes for CASSVLSGGQETQYF. The full variable domain, rest sourced from reference TRBV9 and TRBJ2-5, is DSGVTQTPKHLITATGQRVTLRCSPRSGDLSVYWYQQSLDQGLQFLIQYYNGEERAKGNILERFSAQQFPDLHSELNLSSLELGDSALYFCASSVLSGGQETQYFGPGTRLLVL.

This clone turned up a few times. The chain joins TRBV4-1 to TRBJ2-3, with 8 bases lining up with TRBD2. This CDR3 contains 17 residues. The V gene end was trimmed by 3 bases and the J gene end by 2 bases; junction bases not matched to a gene: 10. CDR1 is MGHRA, CDR2 YSYEKL, per germline. CDR3 DNA sequence: TGCGCCAGCAGCCAGATGATAGCGGGATCGGTCACAGATACGCAGTATTTT. Encoded protein: CASSQMIAGSVTDTQYF.

This chain uses TRBV18 with TRBJ2-7, with no clear D. Deletions cut 5 bases from V and 2 bases from J, with 19 bases between. Germline CDR1 and CDR2: KGHSH and LQKENI. The CDR3 has 16 residues. CDR3 DNA: TGTGCCAGCTCAGCGTACCCACTCCCAGGCCCCTACGAGCAGTACTTC. This gives the protein CASSAYPLPGPYEQYF.

The chain joins TRBV7-9 to TRBJ1-3, with D unclear. The ends were cut back, 4 bases at V and 2 bases at J, with 12 bases in the middle. Germline V gene lookup returns CDR1 SEHNR and CDR2 FQNEAQ (reference sequence). The CDR3 sequence is 15 residues long. This chain's CDR3 is CASSSSADAGNTIYF. CDR3 sequence (DNA): TGTGCCAGCAGCTCCTCGGCAGACGCTGGAAACACCATATATTTT.

The chain carries TRBV2 and TRBJ1-1, with 8 bases matching TRBD1. Germline V gives CDR1 SNHLY, CDR2 FYNNEI. The CDR3 is 14 amino acids. After removal of 4 bases from V and 6 bases from J, the junction contained 7 bases not matched to a gene. The chain's CDR3 is CASSGTGPRAEAFF. CDR3 sequence (DNA): TGTGCCAGCAGTGGGACAGGGCCCAGGGCTGAAGCTTTCTTT.

The gene calls are TRBV7-6 and TRBJ1-3; D perhaps matches TRBD1 (6 bases). Germline V gene data show CDR1 as SGHVS and CDR2 as FNYEAQ. The CDR3 length is 15 residues. Trimming stripped 1 base from V and 0 bases from J, with 7 bases between. DNA for the CDR3: TGTGCCAGCAGCTTAGGGACAGACTCTGGAAACACCATATATTTT. Encoded protein: CASSLGTDSGNTIYF.

This clone was picked up one time. The rearrangement links TRBV11-2 to TRBJ1-1, with D unclear. The CDR3 covers 14 residues. CDR1 and CDR2 from the germline V gene are SGHAT and FQNNGV. Trimming left V 1 base short and J 4 bases short, with 10 bases between. The chain's CDR3 is CASSLGTLGTEAFF. CDR3 DNA: TGTGCCAGCAGCTTAGGGACTTTGGGCACTGAAGCTTTCTTT.

The CDR3 sequence: CASSTGGTGSGNTIYF. For the CDR3, the DNA is TGTGCCAGCAGCACGGGGGGGACAGGGTCTGGAAACACCATATATTTT. The genes are TRBV7-2 and TRBJ1-3, with 9 positions matching TRBD1. Germline-derived CDR1 and CDR2 are SGHTA and FQGNSA. This CDR3 contains 16 residues. The J segment lost 1 base and the V segment lost 5 bases, leaving 6 bases of the junction unmatched.

The V and J genes are TRBV7-8 and TRBJ2-3; 8 bases are shared with TRBD1. The trim removed 2 bases at V and 2 bases at J, leaving 6 bases unmatched. From germline, CDR1 is SGHVS and CDR2 FQNEAQ. CDR3 length: 16 residues. The CDR3 nucleotides read TGTGCCAGCAGCTTACCGGGACAGGCTGCCACAGATACGCAGTATTTT. Amino acid sequence: CASSLPGQAATDTQYF.

The chain couples TRBV11-1 to TRBJ2-5; 7 bases agree with TRBD1. Germline CDR1 and CDR2: SGHAT and FQDESV (reference sequence). V was clipped by 1 base and J by 4 bases; unmatched bases: 6. The CDR3 consists of 15 residues. The CDR3 coding sequence is TGTGCCAGCAGCTTAGGGGCCGGGACAGCAGAGACCCAGTACTTC. Amino acid sequence: CASSLGAGTAETQYF. The full variable domain, completed using reference TRBV11-1 and TRBJ2-5, is EAEVAQSPRYKITEKSQAVAFWCDPISGHATLYWYRQILGQGPELLVQFQDESVVDDSQLPKDRFSAERLKGVDSTLKIQPAELGDSAMYLCASSLGAGTAETQYFGPGTRLLVL.

The rearrangement joins TRBV14 to TRBJ2-2; D tentatively reads TRBD1 or TRBD2 (5 bases each). Trimming left V 4 bases short and J 7 bases short, with 10 bases between. This CDR3 region has 13 residues. CDR1 and CDR2 (germline): SGHDN, FVKESK. CDR3 amino acids: CASSLRGDGELFF. CDR3 in DNA: TGTGCCAGCAGCCTGAGAGGGGACGGGGAGCTGTTTTTT.

The rearrangement links TRBV30 to TRBJ1-3; 8 bases match TRBD1. Germline values: CDR1 GTSNPN, CDR2 SVGIG (reference sequence). The CDR3 consists of 16 residues. The J segment lost 4 bases and the V segment lost 0 bases, leaving 8 bases of the junction unmatched. CDR3: CAWSVVRGRAGNTIYF. The CDR3 nucleotides read TGTGCCTGGAGTGTTGTCAGGGGGCGGGCAGGAAACACCATATATTTT.